Included here is one TCR beta chain sequence, with context. Clones were read by immunoSEQ multiplex PCR, and TCRdb kept only the in-frame ones, dropping some. This table has about 140,000 clones, 80% to 90% appearing once. This record comes from a study of T cell responses to AZD1222 COVID-19 vaccine. V lost 5 bases and J 0 bases, leaving 11 bases between the germline ends. Germline V gene data show CDR1 as PRHDT and CDR2 as FYEKMQ (reference sequence). The CDR3 spans 14 residues. Here the sequenced sample was peripheral blood, taken on day 0 of AZD1222 vaccination. The sequence derives from an adult in good health. The chain links TRBV13 to TRBJ2-7; D is possibly TRBD2 (5 bases). CDR3 nucleotides: TGTGCCAGCAGCCCCCCCGGACTCTCCTACGAGCAGTACTTC. Protein product: CASSPPGLSYEQYF.